This TCR beta chain was documented in a study of cytomegalovirus exposure and HLA in healthy donors. About this clone: Its antigen is unknown.

Study findings and constraints: In a later analysis, TCR beta V- and J-gene trimming was associated with a missense DCLRE1C variant.

The CDR3 totals 14 residues. Germline loops: CDR1 SGHVS, CDR2 FNYEAQ. This PCR relied on a set of 60 Vbeta primers and 13 Jbeta primers. Repertoires were generated with immunoSEQ multiplex PCR, while TCRdb's copy carries only in-frame clones and drops some. Of some 150,000 clones in the sample, about 65% were seen once. This receptor was taken from a woman aged 30 to 39 in good health and CMV-seronegative. The chain uses TRBV7-6 and TRBJ2-5, with a possible D match to TRBD2 (5 bases). With the DNA end fitting TRBJ2-7 better, the J assignment may be wrong. The sample consisted of PBMCs. The CDR3 region is CASSIGPERYEQYF. DNA for the CDR3: TGTGCCAGCAGCATTGGGCCCGAGCGGTACGAGCAGTACTTC.